These T cell receptor beta chains were read from a single sample in a study of T-cell memory formation after mild COVID-19. A single record per CDR3 protein comes from TCRdb applying MiXCR to the 5' RACE reads. The sample includes around 180,000 distinct CDR3 sequences, 16% seen only once; the top ten take about 2.1%. Sequenced input: PBMCs or a T cell subset sorted from them (not recorded which). These receptors were collected from an adult woman who had mild COVID-19 (a few samples of this study predate the infection). Cell type and time point are not known. CDR3s include the opening cysteine and the closing phenylalanine or tryptophan. Fields, in order: J gene, D gene, V gene, clone size, CDR3 DNA, CDR3 protein. The D gene is left open where the match is weak. Expanded clones get a size class; other rows say once, few or many, or leave the size out.

j_gene: TRBJ2-1
d_gene: NA
v_gene: TRBV13
abundance: few
CDR3nt: TGTGCCAGCAGCTTTGGTAAGGTGCAGGGTCTAGTCAATGAGCAGTTCTTC
CDR3aa: CASSFGKVQGLVNEQFF

j_gene: TRBJ2-1
d_gene: TRBD2
v_gene: TRBV30
abundance: few
CDR3nt: TGTGCCTGGGCCGGGACTAGAGGCAATGAGCAGTTCTTC
CDR3aa: CAWAGTRGNEQFF

j_gene: TRBJ2-1
d_gene: TRBD1
v_gene: TRBV6-1
abundance: few
CDR3nt: TGTGCCAGCAGGCCGTCCAGGGGGTTTTACAATGAGCAGTTCTTC
CDR3aa: CASRPSRGFYNEQFF

j_gene: TRBJ2-1
d_gene: TRBD2
v_gene: TRBV7-2
abundance: NA
CDR3nt: TGTGCCAGCAGCCCAAAGCGGGAGAGGGGAGCTGAGCAGTTCTTC
CDR3aa: CASSPKRERGAEQFF

j_gene: TRBJ2-1
d_gene: NA
v_gene: TRBV5-4
abundance: few
CDR3nt: TGTGCCAGCAGTCGACCGGGGCCGGGAAATGAGCAGTTCTTC
CDR3aa: CASSRPGPGNEQFF

j_gene: TRBJ2-6
d_gene: NA
v_gene: TRBV7-6
abundance: NA
CDR3nt: TGTGCCAGCAGCCCTGGGGCTAGCTCTGGGGCCAACGTCCTGACTTTC
CDR3aa: CASSPGASSGANVLTF

j_gene: TRBJ2-2
d_gene: NA
v_gene: TRBV5-1
abundance: NA
CDR3nt: TGCGCCAGCAGCTCCCTCGCGGGGTCCACCGGGGAGCTGTTTTTT
CDR3aa: CASSSLAGSTGELFF

j_gene: TRBJ2-1
d_gene: TRBD2
v_gene: TRBV4-2
abundance: many
CDR3nt: TGTGCCAGCAGCCAAGATCCGGCTAGCGGGATGTACAATGAGCAGTTCTTC
CDR3aa: CASSQDPASGMYNEQFF

j_gene: TRBJ2-7
d_gene: NA
v_gene: TRBV5-8
abundance: few
CDR3nt: TGTGCCAGCAGCTTGGATCGGGTTTCCTACGAGCAGTACTTC
CDR3aa: CASSLDRVSYEQYF

j_gene: TRBJ2-7
d_gene: TRBD1
v_gene: TRBV7-9
abundance: NA
CDR3nt: TGTGCCAGCAGCTCGCGGACAGGTGCCCTAGGGCAGTACTTC
CDR3aa: CASSSRTGALGQYF

j_gene: TRBJ1-6
d_gene: TRBD1
v_gene: TRBV28
abundance: few
CDR3nt: TGTGCCAGCAGTTCTCCCGGACAGGGGGGCCGATCACCCCTCCACTTT
CDR3aa: CASSSPGQGGRSPLHF

j_gene: TRBJ2-7
d_gene: NA
v_gene: TRBV7-9
abundance: few
CDR3nt: TGTGCCAGCAGCTTAGGATCACTCTACGAGCAGTACTTC
CDR3aa: CASSLGSLYEQYF

j_gene: TRBJ2-7
d_gene: TRBD1
v_gene: TRBV3-1
abundance: NA
CDR3nt: TGTGCCAGCAGCCCCGGGACAGGCCTCTCCTACGAGCAGTACTTC
CDR3aa: CASSPGTGLSYEQYF

j_gene: TRBJ2-3
d_gene: NA
v_gene: TRBV6-5
abundance: NA
CDR3nt: TGTGCCAGCAGCCGGACAGTGATTAGCACAGATACGCAGTATTTT
CDR3aa: CASSRTVISTDTQYF

j_gene: TRBJ2-1
d_gene: NA
v_gene: TRBV11-2
abundance: many
CDR3nt: TGTGCCAGCAGCTTATTCCCGGCAAAGGATCTCTCCTACAATGAGCAGTTCTTC
CDR3aa: CASSLFPAKDLSYNEQFF

j_gene: TRBJ2-3
d_gene: NA
v_gene: TRBV3-1
abundance: few
CDR3nt: TGTGCCAGCCTTGGGAGGAGCACAGATACGCAGTATTTT
CDR3aa: CASLGRSTDTQYF

j_gene: TRBJ2-7
d_gene: NA
v_gene: TRBV6-2/TRBV6-3
abundance: many
CDR3nt: TGTGCCAGCAGTCCAACAGGGTCCCACGAGCAGTACTTC
CDR3aa: CASSPTGSHEQYF

j_gene: TRBJ2-7
d_gene: TRBD2
v_gene: TRBV4-3
abundance: few
CDR3nt: TGCGCCAGCAGTCAGAGTTGGAATTCCGGGACTAGCGGGAGAAGCCACGAGCAGTACTTC
CDR3aa: CASSQSWNSGTSGRSHEQYF

j_gene: TRBJ2-1
d_gene: TRBD2
v_gene: TRBV14
abundance: NA
CDR3nt: TGTGCCAGCAGCCTGTCCGGGACTAGCGGGAGGCACGGTGAGCAGTTCTTC
CDR3aa: CASSLSGTSGRHGEQFF

j_gene: TRBJ1-4
d_gene: TRBD1
v_gene: TRBV6-5
abundance: few
CDR3nt: TGTGCCAGCAGTGGACAGGGCAATGAAAAACTGTTTTTT
CDR3aa: CASSGQGNEKLFF

j_gene: TRBJ2-1
d_gene: NA
v_gene: TRBV12-3/TRBV12-4
abundance: few
CDR3nt: TGTGCCAGCTGTAGGCTAGGTTCGAATGAGCAGTTCTTC
CDR3aa: CASCRLGSNEQFF

j_gene: TRBJ2-6
d_gene: NA
v_gene: TRBV6-5
abundance: many
CDR3nt: TGTGCCAGCAGTCAACTGAGCTCTGGGGCCAACGTCCTGACTTTC
CDR3aa: CASSQLSSGANVLTF

j_gene: TRBJ1-1
d_gene: TRBD1
v_gene: TRBV4-1
abundance: few
CDR3nt: TGCGCCAGCAGCCATCCCCCCGGGACAGGGGTGAACACTGAAGCTTTCTTT
CDR3aa: CASSHPPGTGVNTEAFF

j_gene: TRBJ2-1
d_gene: NA
v_gene: TRBV24-1
abundance: few
CDR3nt: TGTGCCACCAGTGATCGAATGGGAGCCTACAATGAGCAGTTCTTC
CDR3aa: CATSDRMGAYNEQFF

j_gene: TRBJ2-7
d_gene: TRBD1
v_gene: TRBV7-9
abundance: many
CDR3nt: TGTGCCAGCAGCTTAGTTGCGACAGGGAAGTACTTC
CDR3aa: CASSLVATGKYF

j_gene: TRBJ2-5
d_gene: NA
v_gene: TRBV5-5
abundance: few
CDR3nt: TGTGCCAGCAGCCCCGGGACCCTGGGGGAGACCCAGTACTTC
CDR3aa: CASSPGTLGETQYF

j_gene: TRBJ2-1
d_gene: TRBD2
v_gene: TRBV10-3
abundance: NA
CDR3nt: TGTGCCATCAGCGACCTTTTAGCGGGGGGAAACAATGAGCAGTTCTTC
CDR3aa: CAISDLLAGGNNEQFF

j_gene: TRBJ2-7
d_gene: NA
v_gene: TRBV10-3
abundance: NA
CDR3nt: TGTGCCATCAGTAAGGCTGGCCAGGGGCCCGCCTACGAGCAGTACTTC
CDR3aa: CAISKAGQGPAYEQYF

j_gene: TRBJ1-1
d_gene: TRBD1
v_gene: TRBV20-1
abundance: NA
CDR3nt: TGCAGTGCTAGACCCGGGACAGGGGGCACTGAAGCTTTCTTT
CDR3aa: CSARPGTGGTEAFF

j_gene: TRBJ2-6
d_gene: NA
v_gene: TRBV29-1
abundance: NA
CDR3nt: TGCAGCGTACCGGGGTCCGCTGGGGCCAACGTCCTGACTTTC
CDR3aa: CSVPGSAGANVLTF

j_gene: TRBJ2-1
d_gene: TRBD2
v_gene: TRBV9
abundance: few
CDR3nt: TGTGCCAGCAGCGGGGGACTAGCGGGAGCAATCCCCCATGCCAAGCAGTTCTTC
CDR3aa: CASSGGLAGAIPHAKQFF

j_gene: TRBJ2-4
d_gene: NA
v_gene: TRBV20-1
abundance: NA
CDR3nt: TGCAGTGCTAGCCTGGGGGCGCCGGACATTCAGTACTTC
CDR3aa: CSASLGAPDIQYF

j_gene: TRBJ1-2
d_gene: TRBD1
v_gene: TRBV27
abundance: NA
CDR3nt: TGTGCCAGCAGTCTGCAACCCATCCGACAGGGAAAAGGCTACACCTTC
CDR3aa: CASSLQPIRQGKGYTF

j_gene: TRBJ2-3
d_gene: NA
v_gene: TRBV12-3/TRBV12-4
abundance: NA
CDR3nt: TGTGCCAGCAGTCCTCCGAACACAGATACGCAGTATTTT
CDR3aa: CASSPPNTDTQYF

j_gene: TRBJ2-2
d_gene: TRBD2
v_gene: TRBV6-2/TRBV6-3
abundance: few
CDR3nt: TGTGCCACCACGCGGACTAGCAGATCCACCGGGGAGCTGTTTTTT
CDR3aa: CATTRTSRSTGELFF

j_gene: TRBJ2-3
d_gene: NA
v_gene: TRBV6-5
abundance: few
CDR3nt: TGTGCCAGCAGGTCCGACTGGAGCGAAAGCACAGATACGCAGTATTTT
CDR3aa: CASRSDWSESTDTQYF

j_gene: TRBJ2-1
d_gene: TRBD2
v_gene: TRBV10-3
abundance: few
CDR3nt: TGTGCCATCAGTCCCTCGGGACTAGTGCGCAATGAGCAGTTCTTC
CDR3aa: CAISPSGLVRNEQFF

j_gene: TRBJ2-7
d_gene: TRBD2
v_gene: TRBV3-1
abundance: many
CDR3nt: TGTGCCAGCAGCCCCGCTAGCGGGAGGTTCGAGCAGTACTTC
CDR3aa: CASSPASGRFEQYF

j_gene: TRBJ1-5
d_gene: NA
v_gene: TRBV12-3/TRBV12-4
abundance: NA
CDR3nt: TGTGCCAGCAGTTCCCACAGTAGCAATCAGCCCCAGCATTTT
CDR3aa: CASSSHSSNQPQHF

j_gene: TRBJ1-1
d_gene: NA
v_gene: TRBV5-1
abundance: few
CDR3nt: TGCGCCAGCAGCTTGGAGGCAGTCCGGATGAACACTGAAGCTTTCTTT
CDR3aa: CASSLEAVRMNTEAFF

j_gene: TRBJ2-7
d_gene: NA
v_gene: TRBV6-2/TRBV6-3
abundance: NA
CDR3nt: TGTGCCAGCAGTTACCCGGACAGCTCCTACGAGCAGTACTTC
CDR3aa: CASSYPDSSYEQYF

j_gene: TRBJ2-3
d_gene: NA
v_gene: TRBV5-6
abundance: NA
CDR3nt: TGTGCCAGCAGCCTGGAGATCGGGGCAGATACGCAGTATTTT
CDR3aa: CASSLEIGADTQYF

j_gene: TRBJ2-5
d_gene: NA
v_gene: TRBV6-1
abundance: few
CDR3nt: TGTGCCAGCAGCAGTCTTGGGACCCAGTACTTC
CDR3aa: CASSSLGTQYF